This entry concerns a single T cell receptor (beta chain). Its cognate antigen is unknown. Only in-frame clones appear in the TCRdb table, and some are missing; sequencing was by immunoSEQ multiplex PCR. The sample records approximately 11,000 clones, 70% to 80% being singletons. The V end lost 5 bases, the J end lost 0 bases, and 12 bases lay between the germline ends. The CDR3 sequence is 15 residues long. From germline, CDR1 is LNHDA and CDR2 SQIVND (reference sequence). The source of the sample is a study of OX40 agonist ivuxolimab in advanced cancers. Notes on the study in general: In the 0.1-3.0 mg/kg groups, partial responders showed among the lowest expansion. CD8+ T cells (on average) carried more expanded clones than CD4+ T cells. Determination of antigen specificity was not performed for the expanded peripheral T cells.

The sequences come from CD4+ or CD8+ T cells sorted from blood, collected in a trial of the OX40 agonist ivuxolimab. The chain combines TRBV19 with TRBJ2-3; TRBD1 is a possible D gene (6 bases). The TCR was taken from an adult with an advanced solid tumor such as melanoma, head and neck, liver or kidney cancer. The CDR3 protein is CASSVRQASTDTQYF. The CDR3, as DNA: TGTGCCAGTAGTGTCCGACAGGCTAGCACAGATACGCAGTATTTT.